This entry lists 22 T cell receptor beta chains sequenced from one sample in a study of T cells in Graves' hyperthyroidism and ophthalmopathy. The source material, RNA transcripts, was used to amplify TCR beta CDR3 regions. An initial round of RT-PCR targeting the TCR CDR3 relied on the HTBI primer set. TCRdb re-called the multiplex PCR reads with MiXCR, one entry per CDR3 protein. The profile shows about 92,000 distinct CDR3 sequences, around 50% of them singletons. Material for sequencing was blood. The receptors shown here come from a woman aged 40 to 50 with Graves' hyperthyroidism.

This clonotype appeared a few times. The CDR3 spells CASRRDRGNNYGYTF. DNA for the CDR3: TGTGCCAGCAGAAGGGACAGGGGGAACAACTATGGCTACACCTTC. V is TRBV2 and J is TRBJ1-2; 11 bases line up with TRBD1. There are 15 residues in the CDR3. The germline CDR1 and CDR2 sequences are SNHLY and FYNNEI. The ends lost 6 bases at V and 2 bases at J; junction bases unmatched: 5.

The sample holds many counts of this clonotype. The V gene is TRBV6-5, the J gene TRBJ2-7; the match to TRBD2 covers 12 bases. The CDR3 length is 15 residues. J lost 1 base, V lost 4 bases, and 2 bases had no gene match. In germline, CDR1 is MNHEY, CDR2 SVGAGI. CDR3 DNA: TGTGCCAGCAGTTTTACTAGCGGGAGGTCCTACGAGCAGTACTTC. As protein: CASSFTSGRSYEQYF.

This clonotype was observed many times. The V gene is TRBV9, the J gene TRBJ1-2; D gene uncertain. The germline V and J ends were trimmed by 3 bases and 4 bases, with 13 bases remaining between them. This CDR3 is built from 14 residues. Germline assignment: CDR1 SGDLS and CDR2 YYNGEE. CDR3 protein: CASSANVGIYGYTF. The CDR3 DNA is TGTGCCAGCAGCGCGAACGTGGGGATCTATGGCTACACCTTC.

This sequence joins TRBV7-2 and TRBJ2-2, with D perhaps TRBD1 or TRBD2 (5 bases each). CDR1 SGHTA and CDR2 FQGNSA come from the germline V gene. The CDR3 loop spans 17 amino acids. Between the trimmed V and J ends, which lost 5 bases and 0 bases, there was a span of 16 bases. The CDR3 protein is CASSPRGQPPNTGELFF. In nucleotides, the CDR3 is TGTGCCAGCAGCCCGAGGGGTCAGCCCCCGAACACCGGGGAGCTGTTTTTT.

In the case of this clonotype: With a much larger clone just one base away, this may be a read error. This chain uses TRBV7-9 with TRBJ1-1; 8 nucleotides agree with TRBD1. J gave up 4 bases and V 8 bases, and 12 bases lay outside the gene matches. The CDR3 extends over 15 amino acids. CDR1 and CDR2 (germline): SEHNR, FQNEAQ (reference sequence). This chain's CDR3 is CASGLSSGGPTEAFF. CDR3 bases: TGTGCCAGCGGCCTTAGCTCAGGGGGCCCCACTGAAGCTTTCTTT.

This clonotype was recorded many times. The chain recombines TRBV20-1 with TRBJ2-5; D could derive from TRBD1 or TRBD2 (5 bases each). Per the germline V gene, CDR1 is DFQATT and CDR2 is SNEGSKA (reference sequence). This CDR3 spans 14 amino acids. Trimming took off 1 base at V and 2 bases at J, with 11 bases between the two ends. The CDR3 DNA sequence: TGCAGTGCTAGAGTGGGACCGAGACAAGAGACCCAGTACTTC. This sequence encodes CSARVGPRQETQYF.

This clonotype was counted at least ten times. The gene calls are TRBV15 and TRBJ1-4, with 11 nucleotides matching TRBD1. The CDR3 is made up of 16 amino acids. The V segment lost 3 bases and the J segment 8 bases; nucleotides outside the gene matches: 8. Germline CDR1 LNHNV, CDR2 YYDKDF (reference sequence). For the CDR3, the DNA is TGTGCCACCAGCAGCCCCGGGACAGGGGGGCGAGAAAAACTGTTTTTT. It translates to CATSSPGTGGREKLFF.

Regarding this clonotype: This clone may be a read error of a much larger clone one base away. This chain connects TRBV7-2 to TRBJ2-7; 10 bases align to TRBD2. This CDR3 region has 13 residues. After removal of 4 bases from V and 3 bases from J, the junction contained 0 bases not matched to a gene. The germline V gene has CDR1 SGHTA and CDR2 FQGNSA. Here the CDR3 reads CASSSSGSYEQYF. As DNA, the CDR3 is TGTGCCAGCAGCTCTAGCGGGAGCTACGAGCAGTACTTC.

The table lists this clonotype with a count of one. The rearrangement joins TRBV20-1 to TRBJ2-7, with 8 bases matching TRBD1. The CDR3 contains 12 residues. The V gene's germline CDR1 is DFQATT and CDR2 SNEGSKA (reference sequence). Losses at the gene ends were 6 bases for V and 6 bases for J; bases not matched to a gene: 7. DNA for the CDR3: TGCAGTGCCCCTGACAGGGGTCGCGAGCAGTACTTC. Protein product: CSAPDRGREQYF.

This clonotype came up once. This chain links TRBV20-1 with TRBJ2-7; D is ambiguous. V was pared by 6 bases and J by 9 bases, with 18 bases between. Germline lookup yields CDR1 DFQATT and CDR2 SNEGSKA (reference sequence). This CDR3 spans 12 amino acids. CDR3 DNA: TGCAGTGCCCCGCTACCCCCGGCGAGGCAGTACTTC. Its protein is CSAPLPPARQYF.

This rearrangement joins TRBV29-1 to TRBJ2-5; 8 bases line up with TRBD2. The J call is uncertain, as TRBJ2-7 better fits the DNA end. The germline CDR1 and CDR2 sequences are SQVTM and ANQGSEA. The CDR3 spans 13 residues. CDR3 region: CSVDGTRLFEQYF. The CDR3 DNA follows: TGCAGCGTTGACGGGACTAGACTCTTCGAGCAGTACTTC.

This clonotype has a count of ten or more. V usage is TRBV24-1 and J usage is TRBJ2-2; maybe TRBD1 (6 bases). The length of the CDR3 is 15 residues. Germline V gene data show CDR1 as KGHDR and CDR2 as SFDVKD. Trimming removed 2 bases at V and 7 bases at J, with 13 bases between. The CDR3 region is CATSDSTGRGGELFF. The DNA of the CDR3 is TGTGCCACCAGTGATTCTACAGGGCGCGGCGGGGAGCTGTTTTTT.

This clonotype came up many times. The DNA for the CDR3 is TGTGCCAGCAGCTTGAGGGGGCTTGGAAACACCATATATTTT. Translation gives CASSLRGLGNTIYF. The rearrangement links TRBV5-8 to TRBJ1-3; 7 bases are shared with TRBD1. The CDR3 has 14 amino acids. After removal of 1 base from V and 3 bases from J, the junction contained 1 base not matched to a gene. The germline V gene has CDR1 SGHTS and CDR2 YDEGEE.

This clonotype came up many times. This rearrangement joins TRBV19 to TRBJ2-2; 8 bases match TRBD2. Germline CDR1 LNHDA, CDR2 SQIVND (reference sequence). The CDR3 is made up of 15 amino acids. V trimming: 9 bases; J trimming: 6 bases; junction bases outside the gene matches: 12. The CDR3 nucleotides read TGTGCCAGCCGTACGAGCGGGAGCTCGGCCGGGGAGCTGTTTTTT. Residues: CASRTSGSSAGELFF.

This clonotype has at least ten counts. The rearrangement uses TRBV7-2 and TRBJ2-7; 13 nucleotides line up with TRBD2. Trimming at V came to 5 bases and at J to 0 bases, leaving 4 bases not matched to a gene. CDR1 SGHTA and CDR2 FQGNSA come from the germline V gene. CDR3 length equals 16 residues. CDR3 DNA: TGTGCCAGCAGCCTTAGGACTAGCGGGAGCTCCTACGAGCAGTACTTC. It encodes CASSLRTSGSSYEQYF.

The V and J genes are TRBV20-1 and TRBJ2-5; 8 bases align to TRBD2. The germline gives CDR1 DFQATT, CDR2 SNEGSKA (reference sequence). The length of the CDR3 is 14 residues. The V and J ends lost 2 bases and 2 bases, in that order; junction bases with no gene match: 4. In DNA form, the CDR3 reads TGCAGTGCTAGACCGGGACTAGAGCAAGAGACCCAGTACTTC. Its translation: CSARPGLEQETQYF.

V and J are TRBV7-9 and TRBJ2-2, with 7 nucleotides matching TRBD1. Trimming took 2 bases from V and 1 from J; bases not matched to a gene: 4. The germline V gene encodes CDR1 SEHNR and CDR2 FQNEAQ (reference sequence). The CDR3 spans 16 residues. In DNA, the CDR3 is TGTGCCAGCAGCTTAAGGGGGCAGTGGAACACCGGGGAGCTGTTTTTT. Amino acids: CASSLRGQWNTGELFF.

The chain combines TRBV29-1 with TRBJ2-6; D not certain. The CDR3 is made up of 12 amino acids. In germline, CDR1 is SQVTM, CDR2 ANQGSEA. Trimming pared 4 bases from V and 11 bases from J, leaving 12 bases between. The CDR3 nucleotides read TGCAGCGTTGCACCGGTCCCCTACGTCCTGACTTTC. Protein: CSVAPVPYVLTF.

This clonotype was recorded many times. The chain recombines TRBV5-1 with TRBJ1-4; the D is unclear. This CDR3 has 13 residues. Trimming took 5 bases from V and 5 from J, leaving 10 bases between them. Germline V gene sequence: CDR1 SGHRS, CDR2 YFSETQ. CDR3 region: CASSPGPNEKLFF. The CDR3 DNA reads as TGCGCCAGCAGTCCGGGCCCGAATGAAAAACTGTTTTTT. The full variable domain, with the rest looked up from reference TRBV5-1 and TRBJ1-4, is KAGVTQTPRYLIKTRGQQVTLSCSPISGHRSVSWYQQTPGQGLQFLFEYFSETQRNKGNFPGRFSGRQFSNSRSEMNVSTLELGDSALYLCASSPGPNEKLFFGSGTQLSVL.

Details on this clonotype: The junction departs from germline at one end; a sequencing error may be responsible. The chain is built from TRBV7-9 and TRBJ2-5; 11 nucleotides line up with TRBD2. Per the germline V gene, CDR1 is SEHNR and CDR2 is FQNEAQ (reference sequence). The CDR3 spans 16 residues. CDR3 residues: CASSWSGTSGQETLYF. CDR3 DNA sequence: TGTGCCAGCAGCTGGTCCGGGACTAGCGGACAAGAGACCCTGTACTTC.

This clonotype was counted only a few times. The chain has TRBV20-1 and TRBJ2-7; 10 bases agree with TRBD2. This CDR3 has 14 residues. Germline loops: CDR1 DFQATT, CDR2 SNEGSKA (reference sequence). The trim removed 6 bases at V and 6 bases at J, leaving 11 bases unmatched. Here the CDR3 reads CSARVVAGGREQYF. The CDR3 DNA reads as TGCAGTGCAAGGGTAGTAGCGGGAGGCCGCGAGCAGTACTTC.

This rearrangement joins TRBV14 to TRBJ2-7, with D perhaps TRBD1 (6 bases). The CDR3 has 13 amino acids. Per germline, CDR1 SGHDN and CDR2 FVKESK. V lost 6 bases and J 5 bases, leaving 14 bases between the germline ends. The CDR3 region has the DNA TGTGCCAGCAGGCAGGGGTACGAGGACGAGCAGTACTTC. It specifies CASRQGYEDEQYF.